The TCR beta chain described here comes from a study of blood T cell repertoires in COVID-19. Overall study: Sample material is recorded as cDNA or gDNA derived from T cells, B-cell-depleted T cells, or PBMCs.

In the authors' methods: Estimates of nucleated cell counts were drawn from the amplification of reference gene primers. Clones were read by immunoSEQ multiplex PCR, and TCRdb kept only the in-frame ones, dropping some. The V and J calls and the clone size are those of that table, but D and trimming were determined from the DNA. This sample yields roughly 270,000 clones, of which 85% are seen a single time; 2% to 3% belongs to the top ten. Germline V lookup: CDR1 KGHSH, CDR2 LQKENI. The CDR3 has 15 residues. V was trimmed by 2 bases and J by 1 base, leaving 11 bases between them. Participants, 18 to 89 years old, spanned 24 US areas.

The sample taken for sequencing was PBMCs or T cells enriched from blood (not recorded which). This TCR was sampled from a woman aged 45-65 years who had recovered from COVID-19. This rearrangement joins TRBV18 to TRBJ1-1; a possible D gene is TRBD1 (5 bases). CDR3 sequence (DNA): TGTGCCAGCTCACCAGCTGGGGCGCGGAACACTGAAGCTTTCTTT. Residues: CASSPAGARNTEAFF.